One and the same sample provided the 3 T cell receptor beta chains below, sequenced in a study of beta chain features in type 1 diabetes. Study results and caveats: Shortening of TCRB CDR3s, moderate but significant, appeared in all four CD4+ subsets of Type 1 diabetes patients.

The entirety of the isolated RNA underwent reverse transcription, so expressed TCRB transcripts were sequenced. Clones were sequenced by immunoSEQ multiplex PCR, and TCRdb holds only the in-frame ones, with some missing. The sample consists of approximately 160,000 clones, 63% of them appearing once. No antigen has been assigned to these receptors. Sequencing was performed on naive CD4+ T cells from blood. All receptors derive from a man in his thirties or forties with type 1 diabetes.

The chain carries TRBV19 and TRBJ1-5; D might be TRBD1 (5 bases). Germline CDR1 is LNHDA and CDR2 is SQIVND (reference sequence). Trimming pared 3 bases from V and 2 bases from J, leaving 11 bases between. This CDR3 spans 15 amino acids. The DNA of the CDR3 is TGTGCCAGTAGTATTCTTGGGGCTGGCAATCAGCCCCAGCATTTT. Its protein product is CASSILGAGNQPQHF.

The chain carries TRBV7-6 and TRBJ1-1; 8 bases are a match to TRBD1. The CDR3 consists of 14 residues. The trim removed 5 bases at V and 0 bases at J, leaving 2 bases unmatched. CDR1 and CDR2 (germline): SGHVS, FNYEAQ. CDR3 protein: CASSPGQVNTEAFF. CDR3 nucleotide sequence: TGTGCCAGCAGCCCGGGACAGGTGAACACTGAAGCTTTCTTT.

Notes on this clone: This same CDR3 is encoded by further DNA sequences in the sample. The chain employs TRBV9 and TRBJ1-6; D unresolved. The V gene lost 0 bases and the J gene lost 8 bases, with 6 bases spanning the gap. Germline CDR1 reads SGDLS; CDR2 reads YYNGEE. The CDR3 runs 13 residues. The CDR3 DNA is TGTGCCAGCAGCGTAGCTTCGGATTCACCCCTCCACTTT. Translating it yields CASSVASDSPLHF.